Presented here are 5 T cell receptor beta chains from one specimen sequenced in a study of T cells after yellow fever vaccination. TCRdb used MiXCR to reprocess the 5' RACE reads, holding one entry per CDR3 protein. The table lists 150,000 to 200,000 distinct CDR3 sequences, roughly 6.2% of them singletons. This specimen consisted of CD4+ T cells sorted from PBMCs, obtained on the day of the first yellow fever vaccination. The receptor set was obtained from a man aged 18 to 29 who received the YFV17D yellow fever vaccine.

The chain combines TRBV5-4 with TRBJ2-3, with 11 bases matching TRBD2. Germline values: CDR1 SGHNT, CDR2 YYREEE (reference sequence). V shed 3 bases and J 6 bases; nucleotides not matched to a gene: 9. The CDR3 sequence is 16 residues long. The CDR3 DNA sequence: TGTGCCAGCAGCTCTAGGGAACTAGCGGGGGCGGATACGCAGTATTTT. Amino acid sequence: CASSSRELAGADTQYF.

This clonotype was seen repeatedly, ten times or more. The chain links TRBV18 to TRBJ2-5; no clear D. CDR3 length equals 14 residues. The V and J ends lost 1 base and 4 bases respectively, with 10 bases between them. Germline V gene data show CDR1 as KGHSH and CDR2 as LQKENI. This CDR3 reads CASSPQFFRETQYF. CDR3 DNA: TGTGCCAGCTCACCACAGTTTTTCCGAGAGACCCAGTACTTC.

This clonotype has a count of ten or more. This chain uses TRBV5-1 with TRBJ2-1; perhaps TRBD2 as D (5 bases). Trimming cost V 4 bases and J 10 bases, with 18 bases left between them. CDR3 length equals 14 residues. In germline, CDR1 is SGHRS, CDR2 YFSETQ. The DNA for the CDR3 is TGCGCCAGCAGCAGGCTAAAGGACGGCGGGGAGCAGTTCTTC. It yields the protein CASSRLKDGGEQFF. The full variable domain, its missing parts supplied by reference TRBV5-1 and TRBJ2-1, is KAGVTQTPRYLIKTRGQQVTLSCSPISGHRSVSWYQQTPGQGLQFLFEYFSETQRNKGNFPGRFSGRQFSNSRSEMNVSTLELGDSALYLCASSRLKDGGEQFFGPGTRLTVL.

This clonotype has a count of ten or more. This chain connects TRBV7-2 to TRBJ2-7; D call uncertain. CDR3 length equals 14 residues. Trimming removed 4 bases at V and 2 bases at J, with 12 bases between. Per the germline V gene, CDR1 is SGHTA and CDR2 is FQGNSA. For the CDR3, the DNA is TGTGCCAGCAGCTCCACGGGCGGACCCTACGAGCAGTACTTC. This translates into CASSSTGGPYEQYF.

This clonotype appeared many times. This chain uses TRBV7-2 with TRBJ1-6; the D gene is possibly TRBD1 (5 bases). Germline CDR1 and CDR2: SGHTA and FQGNSA. This CDR3 is 14 amino acids long. V was clipped by 4 bases and J by 10 bases, with 14 bases between them. CDR3 bases: TGTGCCAGCAGCTCTGACGCAGGGTGGTCACCCCTCCACTTT. It translates to CASSSDAGWSPLHF.